Shown below are 24 T cell receptor beta chains from a single sample sequenced in a study of cytomegalovirus exposure and HLA in healthy donors. The PCR used 60 Vbeta and 13 Jbeta primers. The assay was immunoSEQ multiplex PCR, and TCRdb's table has in-frame clones only and misses some. The sample has approximately 140,000 clones, about 80% seen once. The sequenced sample consisted of PBMCs. The receptors come from a man between 35 and 55 years old in good health and CMV-seropositive.

This rearrangement joins TRBV5-1 to TRBJ2-1, with TRBD1 matching 10 bases. The CDR3 totals 15 residues. Losses at the gene ends were 3 bases for V and 14 bases for J; bases not matched to a gene: 14. Germline CDR1 SGHRS, CDR2 YFSETQ. The CDR3 loop is CASSYSGTGALGEFF. The CDR3 DNA reads TGCGCCAGCAGCTACTCCGGGACAGGGGCTCTCGGGGAGTTCTTC.

This clone came up a few times. The CDR3 is CASSSSPGKRPYEQYF. The CDR3 nucleotides are TGTGCCAGCAGCTCGTCCCCGGGAAAACGGCCTTACGAGCAGTACTTC. The chain recombines TRBV11-3 with TRBJ2-7, with D maybe TRBD2 (5 bases). The ends were cut back, 4 bases at V and 4 bases at J, with 20 bases in the middle. This CDR3 is built from 16 residues. The germline CDR1 and CDR2 sequences are SGHNT and YENEEA.

This clone was seen a single time. This rearrangement joins TRBV21-1 to TRBJ2-2; no check of the table's D call, TRBD2, against the DNA was made. TRBV21-1 counts as a pseudogene. The CDR3 is 20 residues long. CDR3 sequence: CASSPGSTSGRASITGELFF. The DNA for the CDR3 is TGTGCCAGCAGCCCTGGTTCGACTAGCGGGAGGGCCTCTATCACCGGGGAGCTGTTTTTT.

This clone was detected only a few times. V is TRBV5-4 and J is TRBJ1-6; D remains ambiguous. From germline, CDR1 is SGHNT and CDR2 YYREEE (reference sequence). The CDR3 covers 13 residues. V was cut by 3 bases and J by 9 bases, with 10 bases left in between. CDR3 in amino acids: CASSYGSGSPLHF. CDR3 sequence (DNA): TGTGCCAGCAGCTATGGGAGCGGTTCACCCCTCCACTTT.

The rearrangement uses TRBV29-1 and TRBJ2-2, with D perhaps matching TRBD2 (5 bases). CDR1 is SQVTM, CDR2 ANQGSEA, per germline. The CDR3 is made up of 13 amino acids. The V end was cut by 2 bases, the J end by 4 bases, with 8 bases between. The CDR3 sequence: CSVEPGVTGELFF. The CDR3, as DNA: TGCAGCGTTGAACCCGGGGTCACCGGGGAGCTGTTTTTT.

This clone was counted a single time. The rearrangement uses TRBV18 and TRBJ2-5, with 10 nucleotides matching TRBD1. The ends lost 1 base at V and 3 bases at J; junction bases unmatched: 5. Germline CDR1 reads KGHSH; CDR2 reads LQKENI. The CDR3 runs 16 residues. The CDR3 loop reads CASSPLPGTGEETQYF. The DNA for the CDR3 is TGTGCCAGCTCACCACTCCCGGGGACAGGGGAAGAGACCCAGTACTTC.

Remarks on this clone: Other DNA sequences in this specimen translate into the identical CDR3. The CDR3 protein is CASSPWTGNEKLFF. CDR3 bases: TGTGCCAGCAGTCCGTGGACGGGGAATGAAAAACTGTTTTTT. The chain uses TRBV28 and TRBJ1-4; D is unclear. The V gene lost 5 bases and the J gene lost 5 bases, with 12 bases spanning the gap. There are 14 residues in the CDR3. The germline V gene encodes CDR1 MDHEN and CDR2 SYDVKM.

The chain is built from TRBV4-2 and TRBJ2-5, with D unclear. The germline gives CDR1 LGHNA, CDR2 YNFKEQ. Trimming took off 5 bases at V and 5 bases at J, with 15 bases between the two ends. This CDR3 region has 14 residues. In DNA, the CDR3 is TGTGCCAGCAGCTCCCGCGGTGCCTCCGAGACCCAGTACTTC. Its translation: CASSSRGASETQYF.

The chain recombines TRBV7-9 with TRBJ2-6; D unresolved. Germline assignment: CDR1 SEHNR and CDR2 FQNEAQ (reference sequence). This CDR3 spans 15 amino acids. V shed 6 bases and J shed 0 bases, with 9 bases lying between them. CDR3 in DNA: TGTGCCAGCAGTCGACTCCACTCTGGGGCCAACGTCCTGACTTTC. Residues: CASSRLHSGANVLTF.

The gene calls are TRBV9 and TRBJ1-1; 7 bases fit TRBD1. Germline trimming cut 1 base from V and 4 bases from J; bases unmatched to any gene: 1. Germline V gene sequence: CDR1 SGDLS, CDR2 YYNGEE. The CDR3 runs to 13 residues. CDR3 region: CASSVTGATEAFF. CDR3 DNA: TGTGCCAGCAGCGTAACAGGGGCCACTGAAGCTTTCTTT.

Of note for this clone: The junction and the germline gene differ at one end; a read error may be behind it. The J gene is TRBJ2-4, the V gene TRBV7-2; 14 bases agree with TRBD2. Germline V gene data show CDR1 as SGHTA and CDR2 as FQGNSA. This CDR3 has 18 amino acids. DNA for the CDR3: TGTGCCAGCAGCCTGACTAGCGGGAGGGTCCTAGCCAAAAACAGTCAGTACTTC. Protein sequence: CASSLTSGRVLAKNSQYF.

This clone was recorded once. The V call is TRBV11-1, the J call TRBJ2-3; D perhaps matches TRBD2 (6 bases). V was shortened by 1 base and J by 1 base, with 12 bases between the two germline ends. Germline V lookup: CDR1 SGHAT, CDR2 FQDESV (reference sequence). The CDR3 is 16 amino acids. This CDR3 reads CASSLGEGGGTDTQYF. In DNA, the CDR3 is TGTGCCAGCAGCTTAGGAGAGGGAGGCGGCACAGATACGCAGTATTTT.

The CDR3 DNA reads as TGTGCCAGCAGTTACTGGACAGGGAAAACTGAAGCTTTCTTT. Translating gives CASSYWTGKTEAFF. V usage is TRBV6-6 and J usage is TRBJ1-1; TRBD1 matches at 8 bases. The V and J ends lost 1 base and 5 bases, in that order; junction bases with no gene match: 3. Germline loops: CDR1 MNHNY, CDR2 SVGAGI (reference sequence). There are 14 residues in the CDR3.

This chain connects TRBV21-1 to TRBJ2-5; the D call TRBD2 from the table was never checked on the DNA. TRBV21-1 constitutes a pseudogene. The CDR3 extends over 14 amino acids. CDR3 sequence (DNA): TGTGCCAGCAGCGAACGCAGGTGGAGGGAGACCCAGTACTTC. It is translated as CASSERRWRETQYF.

This chain joins TRBV5-1 and TRBJ2-3; 12 bases agree with TRBD2. The trim removed 0 bases at V and 2 bases at J, leaving 1 base unmatched. Germline loops: CDR1 SGHRS, CDR2 YFSETQ. The CDR3 contains 16 residues. CDR3 sequence (DNA): TGCGCCAGCAGCTTGGGGACTAGCGGGAACACAGATACGCAGTATTTT. It codes for CASSLGTSGNTDTQYF. The complete variable domain, with remaining parts taken from reference TRBV5-1 and TRBJ2-3, reads KAGVTQTPRYLIKTRGQQVTLSCSPISGHRSVSWYQQTPGQGLQFLFEYFSETQRNKGNFPGRFSGRQFSNSRSEMNVSTLELGDSALYLCASSLGTSGNTDTQYFGPGTRLTVL.

V usage is TRBV19 and J usage is TRBJ1-1; TRBD1 aligns across 9 bases. The CDR3 covers 16 residues. Trimming at V came to 7 bases and at J to 2 bases, leaving 11 bases not matched to a gene. CDR1 and CDR2 (germline): LNHDA, SQIVND (reference sequence). CDR3 DNA: TGTGCCAGTACAATACAGGGGGCTAGCGGCAACACTGAAGCTTTCTTT. Its protein is CASTIQGASGNTEAFF.

The chain recombines TRBV28 with TRBJ1-5; no clear D gene. The CDR3 loop spans 13 amino acids. Trimming took 8 bases from V and 6 from J, leaving 14 bases between them. Germline CDR1 reads MDHEN; CDR2 reads SYDVKM. The DNA for the CDR3 is TGTGCCAGCCAAGAGTCCATACGTCAGCCCCAGCATTTT. Its protein product is CASQESIRQPQHF.

This clone was seen a single time. The rearrangement links TRBV27 to TRBJ2-1; 7 bases align to TRBD1. The CDR3 covers 13 residues. V shed 10 bases and J 3 bases; nucleotides not matched to a gene: 6. Germline lookup yields CDR1 MNHEY and CDR2 SMNVEV (reference sequence). The DNA of the CDR3 is TGTGCCACCCCGGGACAGCTCTACAATGAGCAGTTCTTC. Encoded protein: CATPGQLYNEQFF.

The V call is TRBV4-1, the J call TRBJ1-2; no clear D gene. There are 16 residues in the CDR3. The V end lost 4 bases, the J end lost 1 base, and 16 bases lay between the germline ends. Germline lookup yields CDR1 MGHRA and CDR2 YSYEKL. In nucleotides, the CDR3 is TGCGCCAGCAGCCCCAGAAATCAGGTTTTTAACTATGGCTACACCTTC. Translating it yields CASSPRNQVFNYGYTF.

This clone came up once. The J gene is TRBJ2-1, the V gene TRBV6-5; TRBD2 might be the D (5 bases). In germline, CDR1 is MNHEY, CDR2 SVGAGI. The CDR3 covers 15 residues. The germline V and J ends were trimmed by 0 bases and 5 bases, with 11 bases remaining between them. CDR3 sequence: CASSYSNSEDNEQFF. The CDR3 DNA reads TGTGCCAGCAGTTACTCCAATAGCGAGGACAATGAGCAGTTCTTC.

The V call is TRBV19, the J call TRBJ2-7; D perhaps matches TRBD2 (6 bases). Germline V CDR1 and CDR2: LNHDA, SQIVND (reference sequence). The CDR3 extends over 16 amino acids. V gave up 5 bases and J gave up 4 bases, with 21 bases separating them. The CDR3, as DNA: TGTGCCAGTAGTCTTTCTCCGGGAGTCACCACGTACGAGCAGTACTTC. This translates into CASSLSPGVTTYEQYF.

The V and J genes are TRBV5-6 and TRBJ2-7, with TRBD1 matching 8 bases. From germline, CDR1 is SGHDT and CDR2 YYEEEE. J was trimmed by 4 bases and V by 1 base; bases with no gene match: 10. The CDR3 spans 16 residues. The CDR3 here is CASSLLAAGGLYEQYF. CDR3 in DNA: TGTGCCAGCAGCTTGTTGGCTGCAGGGGGCCTTTACGAGCAGTACTTC.

In this sample, this clone turned up a few times. The genes are TRBV25-1 and TRBJ1-1; tentatively, D is TRBD1 (5 bases). V was clipped by 6 bases and J by 4 bases, with 15 bases between them. The CDR3 loop spans 14 amino acids. Germline V gene data show CDR1 as MGHDK and CDR2 as SYGVNS. The CDR3 loop is CASRQQGFSTEAFF. The DNA of the CDR3 is TGTGCCAGCAGGCAGCAGGGATTTTCCACTGAAGCTTTCTTT. The variable domain in full, completed from reference TRBV25-1 and TRBJ1-1, reads EADIYQTPRYLVIGTGKKITLECSQTMGHDKMYWYQQDPGMELHLIHYSYGVNSTEKGDLSSESTVSRIRTEHFPLTLESARPSHTSQYLCASRQQGFSTEAFFGQGTRLTVV.

This sequence joins TRBV7-2 and TRBJ2-6; D is perhaps TRBD1 (6 bases). There are 18 residues in the CDR3. V was cut by 0 bases and J by 4 bases, with 16 bases left in between. Per the germline V gene, CDR1 is SGHTA and CDR2 is FQGNSA. CDR3 protein: CASSLAPGRGTGANVLTF. The CDR3 DNA follows: TGTGCCAGCAGCTTAGCGCCGGGCAGGGGTACCGGGGCCAACGTCCTGACTTTC.